This T cell receptor (beta chain) was identified in a study of OX40 agonist ivuxolimab in advanced cancers. General study results and limits: Antigen targets of the expanded peripheral T cells went undetermined. Relatively little clonal expansion, among the lowest observed, appeared in partial responders at 0.1-3.0 mg/kg.

Data came from immunoSEQ multiplex PCR; TCRdb stores just in-frame clones and leaves some out. This table holds approximately 70,000 clones, 70% to 90% found once. About this clone itself: Antigen: not known.

CDR1 and CDR2 (germline): SGHTA, FQGNSA. This CDR3 contains 18 residues. J was trimmed by 5 bases and V by 4 bases; bases with no gene match: 10. This clonotype was obtained from an adult with an advanced solid tumor such as melanoma, head and neck, liver or kidney cancer. V and J are TRBV7-2 and TRBJ2-5; TRBD2 matches at 16 bases. Material: CD4+ or CD8+ T cells sorted from blood, obtained in a trial of the OX40 agonist ivuxolimab. The CDR3 region has the DNA TGTGCCAGCAGCTCCCCCGGGACTAGCGGGGGGGCTCGGGAGACCCAGTACTTC. This gives the protein CASSSPGTSGGARETQYF. The full variable domain, in which reference TRBV7-2 and TRBJ2-5 provide the parts outside the CDR3, is GAGVSQSPSNKVTEKGKDVELRCDPISGHTALYWYRQSLGQGLEFLIYFQGNSAPDKSGLPSDRFSAERTGGSVSTLTIQRTQQEDSAVYLCASSSPGTSGGARETQYFGPGTRLLVL.